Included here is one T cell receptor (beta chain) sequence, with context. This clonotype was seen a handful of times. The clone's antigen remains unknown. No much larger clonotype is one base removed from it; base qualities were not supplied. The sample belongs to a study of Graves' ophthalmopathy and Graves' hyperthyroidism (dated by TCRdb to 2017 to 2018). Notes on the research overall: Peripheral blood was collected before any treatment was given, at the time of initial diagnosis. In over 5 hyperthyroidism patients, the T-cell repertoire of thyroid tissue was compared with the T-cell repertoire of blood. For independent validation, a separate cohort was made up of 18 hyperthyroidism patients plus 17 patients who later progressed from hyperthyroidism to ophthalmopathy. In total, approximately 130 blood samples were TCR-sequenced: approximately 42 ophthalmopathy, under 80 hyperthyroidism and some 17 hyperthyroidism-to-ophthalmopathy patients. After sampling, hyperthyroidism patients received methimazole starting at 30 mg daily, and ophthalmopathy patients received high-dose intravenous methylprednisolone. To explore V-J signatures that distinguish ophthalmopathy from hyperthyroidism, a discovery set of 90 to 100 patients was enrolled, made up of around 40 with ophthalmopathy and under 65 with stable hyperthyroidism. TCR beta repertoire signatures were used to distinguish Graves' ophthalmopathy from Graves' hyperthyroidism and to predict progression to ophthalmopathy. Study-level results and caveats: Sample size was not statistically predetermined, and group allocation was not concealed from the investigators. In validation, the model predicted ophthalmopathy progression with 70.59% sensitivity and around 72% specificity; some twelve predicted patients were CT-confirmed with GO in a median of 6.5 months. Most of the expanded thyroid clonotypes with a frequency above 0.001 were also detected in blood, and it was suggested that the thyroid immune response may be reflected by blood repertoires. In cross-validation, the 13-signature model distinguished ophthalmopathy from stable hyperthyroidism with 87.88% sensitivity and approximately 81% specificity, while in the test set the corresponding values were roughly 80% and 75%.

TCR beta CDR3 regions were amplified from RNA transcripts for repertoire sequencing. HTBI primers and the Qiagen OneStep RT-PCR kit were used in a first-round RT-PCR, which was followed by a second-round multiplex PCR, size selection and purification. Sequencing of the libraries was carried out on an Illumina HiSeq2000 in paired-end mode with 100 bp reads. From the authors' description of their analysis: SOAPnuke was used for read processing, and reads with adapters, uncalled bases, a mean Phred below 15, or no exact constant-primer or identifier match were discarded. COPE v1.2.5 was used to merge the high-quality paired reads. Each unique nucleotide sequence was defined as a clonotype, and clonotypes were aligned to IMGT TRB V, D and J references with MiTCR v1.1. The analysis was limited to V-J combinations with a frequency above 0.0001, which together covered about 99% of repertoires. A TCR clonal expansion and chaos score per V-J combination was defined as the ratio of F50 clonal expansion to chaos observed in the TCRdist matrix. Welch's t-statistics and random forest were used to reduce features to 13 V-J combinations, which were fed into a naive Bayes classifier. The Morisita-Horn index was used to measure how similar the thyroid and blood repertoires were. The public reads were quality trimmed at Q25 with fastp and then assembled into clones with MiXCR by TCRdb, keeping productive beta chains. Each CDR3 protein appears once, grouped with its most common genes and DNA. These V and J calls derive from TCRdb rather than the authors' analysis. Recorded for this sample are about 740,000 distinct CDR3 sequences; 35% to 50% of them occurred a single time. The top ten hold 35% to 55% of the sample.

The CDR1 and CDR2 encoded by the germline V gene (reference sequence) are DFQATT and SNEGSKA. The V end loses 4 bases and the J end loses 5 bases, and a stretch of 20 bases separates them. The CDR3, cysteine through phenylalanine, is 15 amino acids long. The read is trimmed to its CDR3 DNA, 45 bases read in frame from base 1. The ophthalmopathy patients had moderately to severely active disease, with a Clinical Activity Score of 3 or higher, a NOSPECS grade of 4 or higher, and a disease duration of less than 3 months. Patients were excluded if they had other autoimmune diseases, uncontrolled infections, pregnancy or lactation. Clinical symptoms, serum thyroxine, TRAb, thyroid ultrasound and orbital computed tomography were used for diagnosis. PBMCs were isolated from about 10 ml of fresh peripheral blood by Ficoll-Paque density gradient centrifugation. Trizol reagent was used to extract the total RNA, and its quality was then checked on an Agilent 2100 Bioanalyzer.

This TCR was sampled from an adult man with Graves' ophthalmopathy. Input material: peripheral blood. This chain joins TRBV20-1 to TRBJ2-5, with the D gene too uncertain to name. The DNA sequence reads TGCAGTGCTAAGAGGCGTGTTGCGAATGCGGAGACCCAGTACTTC. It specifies CSAKRRVANAETQYF.